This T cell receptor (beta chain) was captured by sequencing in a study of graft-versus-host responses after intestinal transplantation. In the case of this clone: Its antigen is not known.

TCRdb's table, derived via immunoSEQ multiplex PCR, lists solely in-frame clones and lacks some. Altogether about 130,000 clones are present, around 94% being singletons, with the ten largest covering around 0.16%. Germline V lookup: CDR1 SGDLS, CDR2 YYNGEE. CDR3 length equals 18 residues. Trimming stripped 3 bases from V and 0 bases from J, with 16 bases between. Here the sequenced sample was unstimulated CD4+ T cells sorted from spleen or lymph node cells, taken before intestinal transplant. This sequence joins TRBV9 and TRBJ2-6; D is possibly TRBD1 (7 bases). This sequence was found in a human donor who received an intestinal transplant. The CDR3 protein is CASSERRGAHSGANVLTF. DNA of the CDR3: TGTGCCAGCAGCGAACGCAGGGGGGCCCACTCTGGGGCCAACGTCCTGACTTTC.